The subject of this entry is one T cell receptor beta chain. The CDR3 covers 15 residues. Per germline, CDR1 LNHDA and CDR2 SQIVND (reference sequence). V lost 1 base and J 0 bases, leaving 9 bases between the germline ends. The sample is drawn from a study of blood T cell repertoires in COVID-19. Per the original methods: Reference gene primer amplification gave nucleated cell count estimates. Produced via immunoSEQ multiplex PCR; TCRdb's table is partial and in-frame only. V, J and clone size are taken as reported in that table, and D and trimming were inferred from the DNA itself. The data contain 140,000 to 150,000 clones, around nine tenths of them singletons. Participants came from some 26 US areas, aged about 18 to 95 years.

The chain links TRBV19 to TRBJ1-2, with a possible D match to TRBD1 (5 bases). Sequencing was done on a sample of PBMCs or T cells enriched from blood (not recorded which). This TCR derives from a woman aged 25-40 years with acute COVID-19. This CDR3 is CASSIVSGSNYGYTF. The CDR3 coding sequence is TGTGCCAGTAGTATAGTATCAGGGTCTAACTATGGCTACACCTTC.